The present T cell receptor (beta chain) was sequenced within a study of regulatory T cells in long-lasting Graves disease. This CDR3 region has 18 residues. Germline loops: CDR1 SGHTA, CDR2 FQGNSA. With iRepertoire HTBI primers and Arm-PCR of CDR3 regions, TCR beta libraries were built. TCRdb reanalysed the multiplex PCR reads using MiXCR and keeps one entry per CDR3 protein. The sample yields a few hundred thousand distinct CDR3 sequences, roughly a fifth seen once. This clonotype has more than one count but fewer than ten. What it binds is unknown. A read error may account for a junction end that differs from germline. Described time point: persistent/refractory GD, antithyroid drugs over 5 years with positive TRAb. The TCR library was made from RNA extracted from PBMCs. Graves' disease diagnoses used American Thyroid Association guidelines. Study-level findings and limits: Preferential use of TRBV28, TRBJ1-2 and TRBJ2-5 was seen in persistent disease. Newly diagnosed patients shared 850 to 1,000 public clonotypes; persistent patients shared approximately 2,700.

The chain recombines TRBV7-2 with TRBJ2-7; TRBD2 matches at 11 bases. The TCR sequence derives from a female donor with Graves disease. The sample was peripheral blood mononuclear cells (PBMCs), taken when the disease was refractory, from a patient treated with antithyroid drugs. Written as DNA, the CDR3 is TGTGCCAGCAGTGTAGCGGGAGGGCCTTTTTCAAGCTCCTACGGGCAGTACTTC. Translating gives CASSVAGGPFSSSYGQYF.